This TCR beta chain was captured by sequencing in a study of monozygotic twins with inflammatory bowel disease. For each CDR3 protein, TCRdb gives one entry from its re-call of the 5' RACE reads, without DNA. The sample features approximately 420,000 distinct CDR3 sequences, with less than 2.5% in its top ten. Germline loops: CDR1 LGHDT, CDR2 YNNKEL (reference sequence). CDR3 length: 14 residues. V gene TRBV3-1 combines with J gene TRBJ2-7. This TCR was recovered from a human donor with ulcerative colitis or Crohn's disease, or a healthy co-twin of an affected twin (not recorded which). Sequences were obtained from blood. CDR3 in amino acids: CASSRGWWFNEQYF.